This TCR beta chain was recovered during a study of response to subunit inactivated influenza vaccine. Study outcomes and limitations: Each seasonal influenza vaccination, the authors suggested, recruits few new T cells.

The germline V gene has CDR1 MDHEN and CDR2 SYDVKM. The CDR3 contains 15 residues. The junction had 9 bases not matched to a gene; V was cut back by 4 bases and J by 4 bases. Only a few counts were recorded for this clonotype. What it binds is not known. TCRdb re-called the RT-PCR reads with MiXCR, one entry per CDR3 protein. Counted here are over 650,000 distinct CDR3 sequences, about 18% occurring once; the ten biggest clones make up about 11%. The gene calls are TRBV28 and TRBJ2-7; 8 bases align to TRBD1. Sequenced material: PBMCs from blood, taken roughly 5 days after vaccination. The sequence came from a man in his fifties or sixties who received an inactivated influenza vaccine. Here the CDR3 DNA reads TGTGCCAGCAGTTCTTACCGGGACAGGTTATACGAGCAGTACTTC. It encodes CASSSYRDRLYEQYF.